This is a list of T cell receptor beta chains from one sample in a study of shared clonotypes between healthy human individuals. The data were produced by immunoSEQ multiplex PCR, yet TCRdb's version contains in-frame clones alone and is incomplete. Of 950,000 to 1,300,000 clones listed, about 74% are singletons. The material sequenced was memory CD4+ T cells sorted from blood. Every receptor here comes from a young man in good health. Each CDR3 is given with its conserved first and last residue. D genes are given only for firm matches.

TRBV2	TRBD2	TRBJ2-5	CASSNRRGASGADQETQYF
TRBV28	NA	TRBJ2-7	CASSNNRDLTYEQYF
TRBV4-1	NA	TRBJ1-3	CASSRDPGNEGGAGNTIYF
TRBV28	NA	TRBJ1-1	CASSLGVSTEAFF
TRBV30	TRBD1	TRBJ1-2	CAARTGTGWDYTF
TRBV25-1	TRBD1	TRBJ1-1	CASSDYRGRWTEAFF
TRBV18	NA	TRBJ1-2	CASSPPTGFYGYTF
TRBV5-4	TRBD1	TRBJ2-1	CASSSQQGALDEQFF
TRBV6-6	NA	TRBJ1-6	CASSYGSGNSPLHF
TRBV5-1	NA	TRBJ1-1	CASSLEAGKVEAFF
TRBV5-1	TRBD1	TRBJ1-3	CASSSGTGSGNTIYF
TRBV21-1	NA	TRBJ2-2	CASSKKGGELFF
TRBV6-4	NA	TRBJ1-5	CASRTGPAANQPQHF
TRBV5-4	NA	TRBJ1-5	CASSLEVNQPQHF
TRBV6-1	NA	TRBJ2-2	CASRTESLSTGELFF
TRBV6-1	TRBD1	TRBJ1-1	CASRTGGRDTEAFF
TRBV5-4	TRBD1	TRBJ2-2	CASSQDRGYGELFF
TRBV10-1	TRBD2	TRBJ2-1	CASSDPWTSANTQTPNEQFF
TRBV18	TRBD2	TRBJ2-3	CASSTGLAGTDTQYF
TRBV9	NA	TRBJ1-4	CASSAGGSEKLFF
TRBV5-1	NA	TRBJ2-5	CASSLVVLSAVHGETQYF
TRBV27	TRBD2	TRBJ2-2	CASSLQRGIGELFF
TRBV7-2	NA	TRBJ1-4	CASSQSRGQGEKLFF
TRBV5-6	NA	TRBJ2-3	CASKFRGGTKTDTQYF
TRBV5-1	TRBD2	TRBJ2-5	CASRLAGGRYQETQYF